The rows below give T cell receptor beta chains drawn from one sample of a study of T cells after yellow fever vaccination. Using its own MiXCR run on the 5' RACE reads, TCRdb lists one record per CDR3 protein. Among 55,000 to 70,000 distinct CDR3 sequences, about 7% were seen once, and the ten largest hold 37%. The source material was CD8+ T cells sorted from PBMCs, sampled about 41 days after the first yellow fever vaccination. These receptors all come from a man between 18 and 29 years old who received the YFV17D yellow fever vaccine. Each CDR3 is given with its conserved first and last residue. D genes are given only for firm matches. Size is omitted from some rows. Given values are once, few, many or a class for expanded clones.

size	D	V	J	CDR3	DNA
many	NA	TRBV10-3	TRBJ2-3	CAISEERITDTQYF	TGTGCCATCAGTGAGGAGCGGATCACAGATACGCAGTATTTT
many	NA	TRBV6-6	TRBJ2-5	CASSYENEETQYF	TGTGCCAGCAGTTACGAAAACGAAGAGACCCAGTACTTC
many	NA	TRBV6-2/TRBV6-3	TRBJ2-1	CASSTGYNEQFF	TGTGCCAGCAGTACAGGATACAATGAGCAGTTCTTC
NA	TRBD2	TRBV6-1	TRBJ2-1	CASRETSGGPLSSYNEQFF	TGTGCCAGCAGGGAGACTAGCGGGGGGCCTCTAAGCTCCTACAATGAGCAGTTCTTC
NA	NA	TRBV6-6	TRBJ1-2	CASGPAVIGGYTF	TGTGCCTCCGGACCCGCGGTAATTGGTGGCTACACCTTC
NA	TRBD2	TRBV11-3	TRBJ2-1	CASSSGLARNEQFF	TGTGCCAGCAGCTCGGGACTAGCGAGGAATGAGCAGTTCTTC
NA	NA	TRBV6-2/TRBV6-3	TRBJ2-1	CASSYSTREQFF	TGTGCCAGCAGTTACTCGACACGTGAGCAGTTCTTC
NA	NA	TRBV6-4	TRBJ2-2	CASSEAWTVLTGELFF	TGTGCCAGCAGCGAGGCGTGGACAGTCCTCACCGGGGAGCTGTTTTTT
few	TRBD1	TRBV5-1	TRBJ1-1	CASSDETGAMNTEAFF	TGCGCCAGCAGCGACGAGACAGGGGCCATGAACACTGAAGCTTTCTTT
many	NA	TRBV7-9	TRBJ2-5	CASSSTGMDQETQYF	TGTGCCAGCAGCTCAACAGGCATGGACCAAGAGACCCAGTACTTC
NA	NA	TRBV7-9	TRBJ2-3	CASSLNLGAGTDTQYF	TGTGCCAGCAGCCTCAACCTGGGGGCGGGCACAGATACGCAGTATTTT
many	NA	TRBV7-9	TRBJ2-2	CASSPPTTGELFF	TGTGCCAGCAGCCCGCCCACCACCGGGGAGCTGTTTTTT
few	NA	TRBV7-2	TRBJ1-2	CASRGQGGYGYTF	TGTGCCAGCAGGGGGCAGGGTGGCTATGGCTACACCTTC
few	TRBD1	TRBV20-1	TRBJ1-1	CSTSPGQPLNTEAFF	TGCAGTACATCCCCGGGACAGCCCTTGAACACTGAAGCTTTCTTT
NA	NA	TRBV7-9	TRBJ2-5	CASSTSSSGYHQETQYF	TGTGCCAGCAGCACCTCTTCCTCGGGGTACCATCAAGAGACCCAGTACTTC
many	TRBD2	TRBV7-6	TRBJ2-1	CASSSLAGNYNEQFF	TGTGCCAGCAGCTCTCTAGCGGGGAATTACAATGAGCAGTTCTTC
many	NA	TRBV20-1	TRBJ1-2	CSARTNYGYTF	TGCAGTGCTAGGACAAACTATGGCTACACCTTC
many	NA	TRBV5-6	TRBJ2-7	CASSFGQGIYEQYF	TGTGCCAGCAGCTTTGGGCAGGGGATCTACGAGCAGTACTTC
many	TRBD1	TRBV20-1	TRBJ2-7	CSAEGTGSYEQYF	TGCAGTGCAGAGGGGACAGGTTCCTACGAGCAGTACTTC
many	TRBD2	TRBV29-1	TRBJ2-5	CSVERAGVYQETQYF	TGCAGCGTTGAGAGAGCGGGAGTGTACCAAGAGACCCAGTACTTC
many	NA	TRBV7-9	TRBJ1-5	CASSPLGGLQPQHF	TGTGCCAGCAGCCCCCTGGGGGGACTTCAGCCCCAGCATTTT
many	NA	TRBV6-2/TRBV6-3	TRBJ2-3	CASSIWSTTDTQYF	TGTGCCAGCAGTATTTGGTCAACCACAGATACGCAGTATTTT
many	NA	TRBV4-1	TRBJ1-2	CASSQEASYGYTF	TGCGCCAGCAGCCAAGAAGCCAGCTATGGCTACACCTTC
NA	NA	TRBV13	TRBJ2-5	CASSLGLSLTQYF	TGTGCCAGCAGCTTAGGGCTGTCGTTGACCCAGTACTTC
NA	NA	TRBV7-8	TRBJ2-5	CASSPGPPRPQETQYF	TGTGCCAGCAGCCCAGGCCCCCCCCGGCCCCAAGAGACCCAGTACTTC
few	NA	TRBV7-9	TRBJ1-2	CASSQQVPNYGYTF	TGTGCCAGCAGCCAACAGGTCCCTAACTATGGCTACACCTTC
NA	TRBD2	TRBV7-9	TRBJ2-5	CASSFFSWSGTQETQYF	TGTGCCAGCAGCTTTTTCTCCTGGAGCGGGACCCAAGAGACCCAGTACTTC
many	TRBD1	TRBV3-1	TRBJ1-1	CASSQEGQLNTEAFF	TGTGCCAGCAGCCAAGAGGGACAGTTGAACACTGAAGCTTTCTTT